This T cell receptor beta chain came from a study of blood T cell repertoires in COVID-19. Study background: Collection of acute and convalescent COVID-19 samples took place in the United States, Italy and Spain. Nucleic acid was either cDNA or gDNA, and it came from T cells, B-cell-depleted T cells, or PBMCs.

Seattle-derived patients entered the study during active infection and were followed longitudinally. As handled by the study authors: Amplified reference gene primers provided the basis for estimating nucleated cell counts. Sequencing was performed with immunoSEQ multiplex PCR; in TCRdb, only in-frame clones are kept and a portion is missing. V and J calls and clone size are copied from that table; D and trimming were computed from the DNA. The data hold some 300,000 clones, with 85% to 90% observed a single time. Germline values: CDR1 MNHEY, CDR2 SMNVEV (reference sequence). J was trimmed by 3 bases and V by 6 bases; bases with no gene match: 15. The CDR3 runs 18 residues.

The sequence came from a woman aged 40 to 55 with COVID-19, enrolled during active disease. The sequencing sample was made of peripheral blood. The chain joins TRBV27 to TRBJ1-5; 9 bases line up with TRBD1. This CDR3 is CASSKAAGTGTFNQPQHF. CDR3 DNA: TGTGCCAGCAGCAAGGCAGCCGGGACAGGGACTTTCAATCAGCCCCAGCATTTT.